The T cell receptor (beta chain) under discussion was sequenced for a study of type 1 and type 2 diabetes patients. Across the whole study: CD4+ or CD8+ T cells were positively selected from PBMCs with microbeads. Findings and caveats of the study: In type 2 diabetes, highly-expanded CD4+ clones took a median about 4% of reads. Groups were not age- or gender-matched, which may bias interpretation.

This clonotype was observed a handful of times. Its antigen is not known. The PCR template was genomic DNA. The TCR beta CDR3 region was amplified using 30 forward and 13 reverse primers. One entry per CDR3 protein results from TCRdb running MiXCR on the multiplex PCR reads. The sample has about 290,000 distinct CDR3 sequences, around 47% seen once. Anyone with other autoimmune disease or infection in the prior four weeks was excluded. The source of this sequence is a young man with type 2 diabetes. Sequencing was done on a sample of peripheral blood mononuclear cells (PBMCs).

CDR3 residues: CASSGTSSYNEQFF. The CDR3 DNA reads as TGTGCCAGTAGCGGGACTAGCTCCTACAATGAGCAGTTCTTC. The V and J genes are TRBV19 and TRBJ2-1; 8 positions match TRBD2. The CDR3 covers 14 residues. V shed 6 bases and J 0 bases; nucleotides not matched to a gene: 1. The germline gives CDR1 LNHDA, CDR2 SQIVND (reference sequence).